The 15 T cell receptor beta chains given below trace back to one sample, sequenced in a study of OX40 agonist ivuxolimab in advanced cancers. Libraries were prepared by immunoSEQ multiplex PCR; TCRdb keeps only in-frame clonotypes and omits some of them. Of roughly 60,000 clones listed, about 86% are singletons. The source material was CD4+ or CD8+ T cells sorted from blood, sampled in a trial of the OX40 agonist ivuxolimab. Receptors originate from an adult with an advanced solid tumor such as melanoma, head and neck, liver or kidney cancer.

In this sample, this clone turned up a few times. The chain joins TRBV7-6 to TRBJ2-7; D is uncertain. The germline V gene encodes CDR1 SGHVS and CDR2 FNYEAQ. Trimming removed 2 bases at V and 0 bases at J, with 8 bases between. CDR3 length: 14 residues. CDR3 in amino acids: CASSLQESSYEQYF. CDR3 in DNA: TGTGCCAGCAGCTTACAAGAGAGCTCCTACGAGCAGTACTTC.

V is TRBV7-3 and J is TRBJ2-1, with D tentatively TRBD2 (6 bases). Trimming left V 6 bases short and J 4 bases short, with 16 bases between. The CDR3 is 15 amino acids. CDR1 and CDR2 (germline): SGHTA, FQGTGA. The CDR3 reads CASSSVAGGYNEQFF. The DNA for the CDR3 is TGTGCCAGCAGTTCTGTTGCAGGAGGGTACAATGAGCAGTTCTTC.

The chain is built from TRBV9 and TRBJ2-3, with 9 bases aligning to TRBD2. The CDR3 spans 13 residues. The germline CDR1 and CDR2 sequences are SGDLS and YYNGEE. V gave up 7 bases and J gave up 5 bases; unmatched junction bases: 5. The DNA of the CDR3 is TGTGCCAGCTCTAGCGGGATGGGAGATACGCAGTATTTT. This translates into CASSSGMGDTQYF.

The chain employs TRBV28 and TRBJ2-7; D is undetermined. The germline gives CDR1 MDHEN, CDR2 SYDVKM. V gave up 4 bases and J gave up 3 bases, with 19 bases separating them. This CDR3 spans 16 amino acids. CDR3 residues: CASSSPRLSTDYEQYF. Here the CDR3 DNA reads TGTGCCAGCAGTTCTCCCCGACTCTCGACTGACTACGAGCAGTACTTC.

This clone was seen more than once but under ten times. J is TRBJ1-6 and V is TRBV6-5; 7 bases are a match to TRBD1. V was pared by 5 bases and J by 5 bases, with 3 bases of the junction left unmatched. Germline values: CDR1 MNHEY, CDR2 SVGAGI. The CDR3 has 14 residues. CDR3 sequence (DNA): TGTGCCAGCAGTCGACAGGGACATAATTCACCCCTCCACTTT. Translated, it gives CASSRQGHNSPLHF.

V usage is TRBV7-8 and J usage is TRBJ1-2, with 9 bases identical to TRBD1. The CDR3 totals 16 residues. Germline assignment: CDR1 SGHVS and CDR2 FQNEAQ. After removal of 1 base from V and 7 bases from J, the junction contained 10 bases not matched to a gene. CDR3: CASSLDRGPTAGGYTF. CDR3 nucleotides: TGTGCCAGCAGCTTAGACAGGGGGCCAACAGCTGGTGGCTACACCTTC.

Here the CDR3 DNA reads TGCGCCAGCAGCGTCGGGACATCTCTTGATCAGCCCCAGCATTTT. Protein: CASSVGTSLDQPQHF. The chain joins TRBV5-1 to TRBJ1-5; weak D call: TRBD1 (6 bases). CDR3 length: 15 amino acids. V was shortened by 4 bases and J by 5 bases, with 16 bases between the two germline ends. Germline values: CDR1 SGHRS, CDR2 YFSETQ.

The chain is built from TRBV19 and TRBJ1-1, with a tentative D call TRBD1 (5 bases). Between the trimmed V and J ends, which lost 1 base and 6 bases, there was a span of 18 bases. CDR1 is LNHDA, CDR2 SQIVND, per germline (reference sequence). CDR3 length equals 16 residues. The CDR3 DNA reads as TGTGCCAGTAGTATAGCTTCTTTGGCAGGGACGGCTGAAGCTTTCTTT. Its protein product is CASSIASLAGTAEAFF.

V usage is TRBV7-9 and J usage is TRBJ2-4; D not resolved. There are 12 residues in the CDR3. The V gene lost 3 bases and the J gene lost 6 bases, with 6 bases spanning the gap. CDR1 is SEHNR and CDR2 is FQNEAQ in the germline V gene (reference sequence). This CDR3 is CASSLRLNIQYF. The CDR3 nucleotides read TGTGCCAGCAGCTTGAGGTTAAACATTCAGTACTTC.

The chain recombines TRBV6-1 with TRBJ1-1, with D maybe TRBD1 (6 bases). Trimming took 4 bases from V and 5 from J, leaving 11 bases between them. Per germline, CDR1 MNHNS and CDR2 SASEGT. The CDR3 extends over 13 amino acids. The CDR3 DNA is TGTGCCAGCAGTGTAGGGGGGGGGACTGAAGCTTTCTTT. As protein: CASSVGGGTEAFF.

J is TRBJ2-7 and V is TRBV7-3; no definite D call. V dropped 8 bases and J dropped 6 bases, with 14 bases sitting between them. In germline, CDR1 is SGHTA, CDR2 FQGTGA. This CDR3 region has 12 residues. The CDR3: CASSPGGPEQYF. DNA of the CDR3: TGTGCCAGCTCCCCTGGTGGACCCGAGCAGTACTTC.

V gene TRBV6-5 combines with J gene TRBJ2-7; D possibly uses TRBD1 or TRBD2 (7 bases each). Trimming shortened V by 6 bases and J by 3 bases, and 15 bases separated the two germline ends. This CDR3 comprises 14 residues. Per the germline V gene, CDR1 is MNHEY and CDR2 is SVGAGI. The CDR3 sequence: CASSKGGGFYEQYF. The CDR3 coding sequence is TGTGCCAGCAGCAAGGGAGGGGGCTTCTACGAGCAGTACTTC.

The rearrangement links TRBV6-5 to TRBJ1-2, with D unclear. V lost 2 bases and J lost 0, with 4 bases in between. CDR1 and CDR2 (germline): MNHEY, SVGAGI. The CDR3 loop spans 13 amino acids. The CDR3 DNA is TGTGCCAGCAGTTACGCAGCTAACTATGGCTACACCTTC. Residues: CASSYAANYGYTF.

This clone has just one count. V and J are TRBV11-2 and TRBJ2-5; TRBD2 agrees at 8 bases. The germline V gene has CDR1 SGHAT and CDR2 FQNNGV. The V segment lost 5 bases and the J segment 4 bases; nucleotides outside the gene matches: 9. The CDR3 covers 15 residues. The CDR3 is CASSDGLAGAETQYF. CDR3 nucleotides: TGTGCCAGCAGCGACGGACTAGCTGGAGCAGAGACCCAGTACTTC.

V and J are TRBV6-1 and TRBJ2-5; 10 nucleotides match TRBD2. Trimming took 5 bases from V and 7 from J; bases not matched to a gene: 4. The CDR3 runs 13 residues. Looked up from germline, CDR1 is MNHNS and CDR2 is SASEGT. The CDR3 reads CASSSGRVGTQYF. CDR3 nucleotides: TGTGCCAGCAGTAGCGGGAGGGTAGGGACCCAGTACTTC.